This TCR beta chain was found in a study of neurological immune-mediated disorders. A single run covered 15-18 subjects with over 180 million TCR-beta sequences. TCRdb reprocessed the 5' RACE reads via MiXCR and lists one record per CDR3 protein. The sample lists 65,000 to 90,000 distinct CDR3 sequences, 4% to 6% occurring once. Findings and limits, study-wide: Repertoires from 18 of 34 multiple sclerosis patients grouped phylogenetically into a related-CDR3 cluster, suggesting a possible signature. No expanded-clone CDR3 amino acid sequence recurred across subjects, suggesting private TCR-beta repertoires. As far as clinical or MRI features were concerned, none was associated with the multiple sclerosis repertoire cluster.

The germline V gene encodes CDR1 SGHAT and CDR2 FQDESV (reference sequence). The CDR3 totals 15 residues. V was clipped by 4 bases and J by 6 bases, with 16 bases between them. This clonotype was detected many times. Its antigen is as yet unknown. The J gene is TRBJ2-1, the V gene TRBV11-1, with D maybe TRBD2 (7 bases). This clonotype was sampled from a woman between 25 and 40 years old with multiple sclerosis. The sequencing input was PBMCs. This CDR3 is CASSSRGGAPNEQFF. The CDR3 region has the DNA TGTGCCAGCAGCTCAAGAGGGGGGGCTCCCAATGAGCAGTTCTTC.